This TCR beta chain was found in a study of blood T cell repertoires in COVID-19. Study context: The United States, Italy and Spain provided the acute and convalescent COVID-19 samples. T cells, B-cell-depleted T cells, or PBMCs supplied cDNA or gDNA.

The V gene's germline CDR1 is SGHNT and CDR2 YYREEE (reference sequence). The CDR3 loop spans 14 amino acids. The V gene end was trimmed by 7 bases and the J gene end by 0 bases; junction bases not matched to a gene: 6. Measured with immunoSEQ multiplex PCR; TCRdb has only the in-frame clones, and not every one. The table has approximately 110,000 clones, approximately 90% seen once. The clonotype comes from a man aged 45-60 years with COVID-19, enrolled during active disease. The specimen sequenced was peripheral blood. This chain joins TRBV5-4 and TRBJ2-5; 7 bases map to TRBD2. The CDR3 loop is CASGIAGNQETQYF. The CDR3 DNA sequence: TGTGCCAGCGGTATAGCGGGTAACCAAGAGACCCAGTACTTC.